The table lists the clone carrying this T cell receptor (beta chain) with a few counts. Antigen: not known. These data come from a study of T-cell memory formation after mild COVID-19. Study details: The TCR clusters were mostly specific to one donor. Study conclusions and caveats: There was a balanced CD4/CD8 profile in clones contracting day 15 to 85, and later expanders leaned CD4+. Still unconfirmed is whether the second-wave clones peaking on day 37 recognized SARS-CoV-2.

Per the germline V gene, CDR1 is MNHEY and CDR2 is SMNVEV (reference sequence). V shed 2 bases and J shed 6 bases, with 17 bases lying between them. The CDR3 has 16 amino acids. TCRdb ran MiXCR on the 5' RACE reads and lists one entry per CDR3 protein. The sample lists roughly 200,000 distinct CDR3 sequences, 16% occurring once. The receptor comes from an adult woman who had mild COVID-19 (a few samples of this study predate the infection). Cell type and time point are not known. The chain is built from TRBV27 and TRBJ1-3; tentatively, D is TRBD1 (5 bases). The sequencing sample was made of PBMCs or a T cell subset sorted from them (not recorded which). The CDR3 protein is CASSLRTPGRVNTIYF. CDR3 in DNA: TGTGCCAGCAGTTTAAGAACCCCCGGCAGGGTAAACACCATATATTTT.